The rows below give T cell receptor beta chains drawn from one sample of a study of spatial heterogeneity in lung cancer. TCRdb called the 5' RACE reads again in MiXCR, with one record for every CDR3 protein. The table includes about 40,000 distinct CDR3 sequences, roughly 5.2% detected once. The sample was PBMCs, taken at surgery. The receptors stem from a female donor with early-stage non-small cell lung cancer. CDR3s leave out the opening cysteine and the closing phenylalanine or tryptophan. Clone size is given for some rows only: seen once, a few or many times, or a class if the clone is expanded.

v_gene	abundance	j_gene	CDR3aa
TRBV29-1	many	TRBJ1-2	SVNSGLPYGYT
TRBV6-2/TRBV6-3	.	TRBJ2-3	ASSYSMSLAGSGDTQY
TRBV7-9	few	TRBJ2-5	ASSNNGTGTGKETQY
TRBV9	.	TRBJ2-7	ASSVEPSTYEQY
TRBV7-9	many	TRBJ1-2	ASSLKSNYGYT
TRBV29-1	many	TRBJ1-2	SVATGGLDYGYT
TRBV12-3/TRBV12-4	.	TRBJ2-3	ASSLSRRTLVDTQY
TRBV19	many	TRBJ2-3	ASSLQGAFGTDTQY
TRBV2	many	TRBJ2-2	ATLHRNTGELF
TRBV7-2	many	TRBJ2-3	ASLPGIADTQY
TRBV20-1	many	TRBJ1-1	SAPPLTGVEAF
TRBV5-4	many	TRBJ2-7	ASSLARGTSGGPAPYEQY
TRBV6-5	many	TRBJ1-2	ASRFDYGYT
TRBV10-2	few	TRBJ2-7	ASSESVGGHEQY
TRBV28	many	TRBJ2-4	ASSPLAHVDRPIVKNIQY
TRBV5-4	few	TRBJ2-1	ASSRDRVYNEQF
TRBV25-1	many	TRBJ2-6	ASSDRTGGSGANVLT
TRBV3-1	.	TRBJ1-5	ASSQDNGGAQPQH
TRBV11-2	many	TRBJ2-7	ASSLGRMTYEQY
TRBV11-2	few	TRBJ2-7	ASSIGDSAYEQY
TRBV19	many	TRBJ2-5	ASSRRGSQETQY
TRBV12-3/TRBV12-4	few	TRBJ2-5	ASTIGLVGETQY
TRBV5-4	many	TRBJ2-2	ASSQSGGAQLF
TRBV2	few	TRBJ2-7	ASREGPYEQY
TRBV7-9	few	TRBJ2-5	ASSPKPRAVQETQY
TRBV7-2	many	TRBJ2-1	ASSLDAGGYNEQF
TRBV7-9	few	TRBJ2-3	ASSLEGPFGGTDTQY
TRBV28	many	TRBJ2-1	ASSPYNEQF
TRBV20-1	.	TRBJ2-5	SAREAGETQY
TRBV28	many	TRBJ1-1	ASSSALAGKVEAF
TRBV6-1	many	TRBJ2-5	ASSPEAGPAQY
TRBV7-7	many	TRBJ2-2	ASSLDGAGELF
TRBV7-9	many	TRBJ1-1	ASSFQSPKNTEAF
TRBV11-2	.	TRBJ1-2	ASSTLTGGYT
TRBV2	many	TRBJ2-3	ASRSLQGTDTQY
TRBV12-3/TRBV12-4	many	TRBJ1-1	ASSVRGGVTEAF
TRBV27	many	TRBJ2-6	ASSQDLNRANVLT
TRBV9	many	TRBJ1-3	ASSPGDSGNTIY
TRBV9	.	TRBJ2-7	ASSEETGRGTYEQY
TRBV9	many	TRBJ2-3	ASSVSTGGSGTDTQY
TRBV20-1	many	TRBJ2-3	SAMRGASTDTQY
TRBV4-1	few	TRBJ2-3	ASSPPLAGDRGTQY
TRBV10-3	many	TRBJ1-1	ATRTGGYETEAF
TRBV12-5	many	TRBJ1-5	ASGLASPMQPQH
TRBV7-3	many	TRBJ2-5	ASRMTGSETQY
TRBV7-3	many	TRBJ2-2	ASSSGHSTGELF
TRBV20-1	.	TRBJ2-5	SARDEGLAGGPETQY
TRBV23-1	.	TRBJ1-1	ASSQSTTGLRTEAF
TRBV5-4	many	TRBJ1-2	ASSGAGGVRPLARGYT
TRBV2	many	TRBJ1-1	ASRIKVGADTEAF
TRBV27	many	TRBJ2-7	ASRLGGPSYEQY
TRBV28	many	TRBJ2-1	ASSFLLAGADNEQF
TRBV24-1	.	TRBJ2-1	ATSDSTNRDRGVNEQF
TRBV6-2/TRBV6-3	many	TRBJ1-1	ASSPLWDTEAF
TRBV7-2	few	TRBJ2-5	ASSRGLAGGRAQY